The rows below give T cell receptor beta chains drawn from one sample of a study of cytomegalovirus exposure and HLA in healthy donors. Method: immunoSEQ multiplex PCR; TCRdb's copy keeps in-frame clones and lacks some. Here the sample spans 100,000 to 120,000 clones, 70% to 90% being singletons. Sequenced sample: PBMCs. The origin of the receptors is a young woman in good health and CMV-seronegative. Both conserved end residues are part of each CDR3. Fields, in order: V gene, J gene, clone size, D gene, CDR3 DNA, CDR3 protein. D genes are given only for firm matches. A row's size may be missing; if present it is once, few, many or a size class.

>TRBV2|TRBJ2-1|.|TRBD2
TGTGCCAGCACGACTAGCGGGGGCAATGAGCAGTTCTTC
CASTTSGGNEQFF
>TRBV5-1|TRBJ1-1|.|.
TGCGCCAGCAGCCCCCTGAGTCCAACTGAAGCTTTCTTT
CASSPLSPTEAFF
>TRBV7-2|TRBJ1-3|.|.
TGTGCCAGCAGCTTACTTGCGGCTGCCTCTGGAAACACCATATATTTT
CASSLLAAASGNTIYF
>TRBV7-8|TRBJ2-7|.|TRBD1
TGTGCCAGCAGGGCCGGGACAGGGACGGGTGAGCAGTACTTC
CASRAGTGTGEQYF
>TRBV13|TRBJ1-4|few|TRBD1
TGTGCCAGCAGCTCCTCCGGGACAGGTGGCGAAAAACTGTTTTTT
CASSSSGTGGEKLFF
>TRBV6-4|TRBJ2-1|many|TRBD1
TGTGCCAGCAGTGAGACAGGGGATTACAATGAGCAGTTCTTC
CASSETGDYNEQFF
>TRBV7-8|TRBJ1-6|.|TRBD1
TGTGCCAGCAGCTTGGACAGGGGGTCACCCCTCCACTTT
CASSLDRGSPLHF
>TRBV7-9|TRBJ2-5|.|TRBD1
TGTGCCAGCAGCGAGACAGGGACGGGAATCAAAGAGACCCAGTACTTC
CASSETGTGIKETQYF
>TRBV10-3|TRBJ1-3|few|.
TGTGCCATCAGTGAGTCGCAGGGTGGTTCTGGAAACACCATATATTTT
CAISESQGGSGNTIYF
>TRBV27|TRBJ1-6|.|.
TGTGCCAGCAGTTTATCGTATCGGGAAACTGTCCGTTCACCCCTCCACTTT
CASSLSYRETVRSPLHF
>TRBV4-1|TRBJ2-1|.|.
TGCGCCAGCAGCCAAGGACTCTACAATGAGCAGTTCTTC
CASSQGLYNEQFF
>TRBV25-1|TRBJ2-2|.|.
TGTGCCAGCAGTGGACAGAACACCGGGGAGCTGTTTTTT
CASSGQNTGELFF
>TRBV4-2|TRBJ1-1|.|TRBD1
TGTGCCAGCAGCGATAATAAAGACAGGGACACTGAAGCTTTCTTT
CASSDNKDRDTEAFF
>TRBV9|TRBJ1-3|.|TRBD1
TGTGCCAGCAGCGCCCAGGACAGGGCTGGAAACACCATATATTTT
CASSAQDRAGNTIYF
>TRBV11-3|TRBJ2-1|.|TRBD2
TGTGCCAGCAGCTTAACTAGCGGGGGCCCCTACAATGAGCAGTTCTTC
CASSLTSGGPYNEQFF
>TRBV30|TRBJ2-6|.|.
TGTGCCTCCCCCACGGCAGGGATCGCTGGGGCCAACGTCCTGACTTTC
CASPTAGIAGANVLTF
>TRBV7-9|TRBJ2-7|few|.
TGTGCCAGTTCTCCCGGGGGCTACGAGCAGTACTTC
CASSPGGYEQYF
>TRBV18|TRBJ2-7|.|.
TGTGCCAGCTCACCAACGGTCTACGAGCAGTACTTC
CASSPTVYEQYF
>TRBV6-5|TRBJ2-1|.|.
TGTGCCAGCAGTTACAGGCAGGCCTACAATGAGCAGTTCTTC
CASSYRQAYNEQFF
>TRBV18|TRBJ1-1|.|.
TGTGCCAGCTCACCAGTGGAGGGATCTGAAGCTTTCTTT
CASSPVEGSEAFF
>TRBV7-8|TRBJ2-3|.|TRBD1
TGTGCCAGCAGCTCAGAAGGGGGCTTTGGCACAGATACGCAGTATTTT
CASSSEGGFGTDTQYF
>TRBV14|TRBJ1-3|.|.
TGTGCCAGCAGCCAAGTCAGGGAGGCGGCTGGAAACACCATATATTTT
CASSQVREAAGNTIYF
>TRBV28|TRBJ1-1|once|.
TGTGCAAGCAGACAGGAGATTACTGAAGCTTTCTTT
CASRQEITEAFF
>TRBV9|TRBJ2-1|.|TRBD1
TGTGCCAGCAGTGCCGGGACAGGGGCTTACAATGAGCAGTTCTTC
CASSAGTGAYNEQFF
>TRBV5-4|TRBJ2-3|.|TRBD1
TGTGCCAGCAGCTTGGCAGGGGGCGGCACAGATACGCAGTATTTT
CASSLAGGGTDTQYF
>TRBV28|TRBJ2-2|.|.
TGTGCCAGCTCAAATGAGGGAGGCGGGGAGCTGTTTTTT
CASSNEGGGELFF
>TRBV6-6|TRBJ2-7|.|.
TGTGCCAGCAGTTGGGGGGACAGCAACTACGAGCAGTACTTC
CASSWGDSNYEQYF
>TRBV27|TRBJ2-7|.|.
TGTGCCAGCAGTTTGCGGGGACGGTCCCTGGACGAGCAGTACTTC
CASSLRGRSLDEQYF
>TRBV9|TRBJ2-7|.|.
TGTGCCAGCAGCGTGGATGACAGCTACGAGCAGTACTTC
CASSVDDSYEQYF
>TRBV15|TRBJ2-2|few|TRBD2
TGTGCCACCAGGCCCTCTCCCCTCCCCGCGGGGGACGGGACCGGGGAGCTGTTTTTT
CATRPSPLPAGDGTGELFF
>TRBV5-6|TRBJ1-1|.|.
TGTGCCAGCAGCTCCTGGGGGGGAGGGGAAGCTTTCTTT
CASSSWGGGEAFF
>TRBV10-3|TRBJ1-5|.|TRBD1
TGTGCCATCAGTGGACAGCAGGGGGGAAGTCAGCCCCAGCATTTT
CAISGQQGGSQPQHF
>TRBV4-1|TRBJ1-4|.|TRBD1
TGCGCCAGCAGCCTACGACAGGGAACTAATGAAAAACTGTTTTTT
CASSLRQGTNEKLFF
>TRBV6-1|TRBJ1-5|once|.
TGTGCCAGCAGTGAAGAGGAAACAGGGAAGTTGCCCCAGCATTTT
CASSEEETGKLPQHF
>TRBV25-1|TRBJ2-2|.|TRBD2
TGTGCCAGCACCCGGGGGGACAACACCGGGGAGCTGTTTTTT
CASTRGDNTGELFF